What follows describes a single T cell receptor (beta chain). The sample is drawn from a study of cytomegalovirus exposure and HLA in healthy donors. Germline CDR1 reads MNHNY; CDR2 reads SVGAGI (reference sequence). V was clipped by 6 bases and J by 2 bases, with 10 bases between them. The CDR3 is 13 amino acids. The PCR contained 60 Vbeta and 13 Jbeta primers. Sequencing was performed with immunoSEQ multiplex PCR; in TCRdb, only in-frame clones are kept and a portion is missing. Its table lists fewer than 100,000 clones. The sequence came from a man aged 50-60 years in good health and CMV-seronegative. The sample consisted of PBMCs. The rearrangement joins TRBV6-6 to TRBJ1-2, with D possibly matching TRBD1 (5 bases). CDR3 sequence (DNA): TGTGCCAGCAGCCTTGACAGAAACTATGGCTACACCTTC. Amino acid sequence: CASSLDRNYGYTF.